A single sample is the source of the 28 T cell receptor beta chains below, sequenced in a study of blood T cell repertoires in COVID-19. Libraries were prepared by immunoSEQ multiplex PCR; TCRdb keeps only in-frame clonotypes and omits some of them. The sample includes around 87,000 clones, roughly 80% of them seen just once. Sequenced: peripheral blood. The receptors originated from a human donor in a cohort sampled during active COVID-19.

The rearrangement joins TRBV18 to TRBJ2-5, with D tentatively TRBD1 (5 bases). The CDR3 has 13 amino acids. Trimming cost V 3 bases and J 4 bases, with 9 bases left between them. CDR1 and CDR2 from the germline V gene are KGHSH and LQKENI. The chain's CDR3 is CASSPVQGETQYF. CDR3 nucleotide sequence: TGTGCCAGCTCACCTGTCCAGGGAGAGACCCAGTACTTC.

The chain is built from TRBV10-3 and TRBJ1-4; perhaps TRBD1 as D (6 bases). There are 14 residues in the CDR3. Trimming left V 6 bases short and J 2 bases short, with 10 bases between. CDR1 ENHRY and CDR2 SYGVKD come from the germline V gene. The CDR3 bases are TGTGCCATCAGATCGGACAGTACTAATGAAAAACTGTTTTTT. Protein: CAIRSDSTNEKLFF.

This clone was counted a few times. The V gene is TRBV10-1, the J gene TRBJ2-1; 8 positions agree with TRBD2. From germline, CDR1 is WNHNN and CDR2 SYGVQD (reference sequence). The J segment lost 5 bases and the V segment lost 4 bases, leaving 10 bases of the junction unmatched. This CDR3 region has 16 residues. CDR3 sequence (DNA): TGCGCCAGCAGTGCTGGCGGGGGGATCCAGAACAATGAGCAGTTCTTC. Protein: CASSAGGGIQNNEQFF.

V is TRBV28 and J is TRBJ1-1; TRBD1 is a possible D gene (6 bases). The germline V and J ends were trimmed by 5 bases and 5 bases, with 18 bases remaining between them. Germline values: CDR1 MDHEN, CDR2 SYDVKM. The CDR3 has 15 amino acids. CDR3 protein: CASSLLQGMGTEAFF. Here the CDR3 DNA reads TGTGCCAGCAGTCTATTACAGGGAATGGGAACTGAAGCTTTCTTT. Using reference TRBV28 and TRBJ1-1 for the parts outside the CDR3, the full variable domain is DVKVTQSSRYLVKRTGEKVFLECVQDMDHENMFWYRQDPGLGLRLIYFSYDVKMKEKGDIPEGYSVSREKKERFSLILESASTNQTSMYLCASSLLQGMGTEAFFGQGTRLTVV.

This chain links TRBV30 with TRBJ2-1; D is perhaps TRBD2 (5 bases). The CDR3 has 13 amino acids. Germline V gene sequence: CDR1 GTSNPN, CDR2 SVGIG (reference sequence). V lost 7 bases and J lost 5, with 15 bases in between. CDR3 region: CASKESGNNEQFF. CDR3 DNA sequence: TGTGCCTCTAAGGAGAGCGGAAACAATGAGCAGTTCTTC. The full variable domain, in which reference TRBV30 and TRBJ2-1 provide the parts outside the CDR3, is SQTIHQWPATLVQPVGSPLSLECTVEGTSNPNLYWYRQAAGRGLQLLFYSVGIGQISSEVPQNLSASRPQDRQFILSSKKLLLSDSGFYLCASKESGNNEQFFGPGTRLTVL.

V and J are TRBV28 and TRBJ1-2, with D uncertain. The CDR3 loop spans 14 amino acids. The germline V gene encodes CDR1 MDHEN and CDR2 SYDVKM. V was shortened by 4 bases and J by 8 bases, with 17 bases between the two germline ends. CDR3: CASSYDGRVGGYTF. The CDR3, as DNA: TGTGCCAGCAGTTACGACGGGAGGGTGGGCGGCTACACCTTC.

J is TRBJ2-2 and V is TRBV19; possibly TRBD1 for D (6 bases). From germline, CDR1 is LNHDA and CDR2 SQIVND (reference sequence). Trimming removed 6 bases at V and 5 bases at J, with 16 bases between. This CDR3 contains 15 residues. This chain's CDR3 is CASRPASRGTGELFF. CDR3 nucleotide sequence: TGTGCCAGTAGACCGGCCTCAAGGGGGACCGGGGAGCTGTTTTTT.

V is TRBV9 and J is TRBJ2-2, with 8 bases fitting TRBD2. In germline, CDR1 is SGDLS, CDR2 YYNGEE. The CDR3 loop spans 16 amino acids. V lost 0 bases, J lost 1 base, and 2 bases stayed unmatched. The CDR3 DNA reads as TGTGCCAGCAGCGTAGCTGCGGGAGGGAACACCGGGGAGCTGTTTTTT. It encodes CASSVAAGGNTGELFF. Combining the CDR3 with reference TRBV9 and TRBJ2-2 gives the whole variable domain DSGVTQTPKHLITATGQRVTLRCSPRSGDLSVYWYQQSLDQGLQFLIQYYNGEERAKGNILERFSAQQFPDLHSELNLSSLELGDSALYFCASSVAAGGNTGELFFGEGSRLTVL.

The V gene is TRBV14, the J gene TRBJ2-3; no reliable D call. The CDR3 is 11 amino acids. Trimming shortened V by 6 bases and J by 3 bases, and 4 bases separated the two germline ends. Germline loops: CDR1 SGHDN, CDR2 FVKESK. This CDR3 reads CASSRTDTQYF. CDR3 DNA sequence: TGTGCCAGCAGTCGTACAGATACGCAGTATTTT.

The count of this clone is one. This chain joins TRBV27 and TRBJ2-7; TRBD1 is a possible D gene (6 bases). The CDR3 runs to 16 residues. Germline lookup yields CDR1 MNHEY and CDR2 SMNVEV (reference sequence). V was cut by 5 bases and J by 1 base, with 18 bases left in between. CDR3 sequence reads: CASSTRRDKRSYEQYF. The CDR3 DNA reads TGTGCCAGCAGTACCCGAAGGGACAAAAGATCCTACGAGCAGTACTTC.

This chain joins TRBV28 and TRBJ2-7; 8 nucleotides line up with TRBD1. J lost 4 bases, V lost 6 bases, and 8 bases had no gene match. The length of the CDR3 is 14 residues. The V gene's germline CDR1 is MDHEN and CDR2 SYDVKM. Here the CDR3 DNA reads TGTGCCAGCAGCCGCCCAGGGGGCCTGTACGAGCAGTACTTC. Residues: CASSRPGGLYEQYF.

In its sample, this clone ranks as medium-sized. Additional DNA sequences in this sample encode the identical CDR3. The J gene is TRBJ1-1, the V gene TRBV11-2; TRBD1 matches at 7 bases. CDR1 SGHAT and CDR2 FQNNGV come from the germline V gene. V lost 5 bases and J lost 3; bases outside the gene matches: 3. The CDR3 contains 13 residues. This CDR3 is CASSLRGYTEAFF. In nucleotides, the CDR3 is TGTGCCAGCAGCCTCAGGGGGTACACTGAAGCTTTCTTT.

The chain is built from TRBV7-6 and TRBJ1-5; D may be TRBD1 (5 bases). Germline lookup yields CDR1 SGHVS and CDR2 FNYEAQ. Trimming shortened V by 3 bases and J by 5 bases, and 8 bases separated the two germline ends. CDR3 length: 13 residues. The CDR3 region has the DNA TGTGCCAGCAGCTTCCAGGGCGATCAGCCCCAGCATTTT. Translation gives CASSFQGDQPQHF.

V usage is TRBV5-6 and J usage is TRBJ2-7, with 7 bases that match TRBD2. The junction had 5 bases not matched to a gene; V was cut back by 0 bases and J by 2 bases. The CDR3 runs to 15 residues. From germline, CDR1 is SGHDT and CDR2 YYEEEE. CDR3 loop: CASSLGIAGAYEQYF. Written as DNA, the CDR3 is TGTGCCAGCAGCTTGGGGATAGCGGGCGCCTACGAGCAGTACTTC.

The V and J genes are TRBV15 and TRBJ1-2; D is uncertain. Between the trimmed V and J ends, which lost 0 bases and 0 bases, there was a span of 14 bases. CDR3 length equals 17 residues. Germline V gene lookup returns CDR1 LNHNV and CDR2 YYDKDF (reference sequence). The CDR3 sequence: CATSRDRGTLANYGYTF. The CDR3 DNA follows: TGTGCCACCAGCAGAGATCGAGGAACACTAGCTAACTATGGCTACACCTTC.

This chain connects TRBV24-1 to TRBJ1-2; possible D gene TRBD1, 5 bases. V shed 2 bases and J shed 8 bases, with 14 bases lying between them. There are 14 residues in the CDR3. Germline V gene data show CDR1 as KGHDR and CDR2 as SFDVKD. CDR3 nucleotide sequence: TGTGCCACCAGTGATTCAGGGTGGCGGCGCGGCTACACCTTC. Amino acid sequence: CATSDSGWRRGYTF.

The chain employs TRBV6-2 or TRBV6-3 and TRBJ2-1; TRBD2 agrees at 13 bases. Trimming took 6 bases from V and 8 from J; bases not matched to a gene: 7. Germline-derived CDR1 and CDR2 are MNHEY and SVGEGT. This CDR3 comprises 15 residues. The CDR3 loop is CASRPTSGRADEQFF. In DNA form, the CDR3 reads TGTGCCAGCAGGCCTACTAGCGGGAGGGCCGATGAGCAGTTCTTC.

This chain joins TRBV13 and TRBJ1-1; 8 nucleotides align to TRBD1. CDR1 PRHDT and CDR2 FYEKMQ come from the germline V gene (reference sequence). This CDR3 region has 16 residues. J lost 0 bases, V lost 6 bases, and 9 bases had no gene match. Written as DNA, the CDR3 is TGTGCCAGCAGTCTCAGGGGGCGCTTGATGAACACTGAAGCTTTCTTT. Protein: CASSLRGRLMNTEAFF.

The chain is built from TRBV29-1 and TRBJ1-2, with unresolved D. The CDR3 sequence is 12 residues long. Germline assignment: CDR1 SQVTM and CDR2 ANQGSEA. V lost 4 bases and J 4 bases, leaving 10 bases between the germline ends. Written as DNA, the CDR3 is TGCAGCGTTGTGGGAGGAAGCTATGGCTACACCTTC. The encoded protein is CSVVGGSYGYTF.

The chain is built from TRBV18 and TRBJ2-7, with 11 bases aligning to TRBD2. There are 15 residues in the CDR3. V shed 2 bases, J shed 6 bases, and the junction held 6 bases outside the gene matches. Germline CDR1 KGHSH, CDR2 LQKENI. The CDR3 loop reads CASSPSSGGIREQYF. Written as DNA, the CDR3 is TGTGCCAGCTCACCATCTAGCGGGGGGATCCGCGAGCAGTACTTC.

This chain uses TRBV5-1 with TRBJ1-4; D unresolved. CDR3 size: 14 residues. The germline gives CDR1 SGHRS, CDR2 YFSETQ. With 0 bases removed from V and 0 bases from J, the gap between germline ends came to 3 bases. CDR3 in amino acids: CASSLASTNEKLFF. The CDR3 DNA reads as TGCGCCAGCAGCTTGGCATCAACTAATGAAAAACTGTTTTTT.

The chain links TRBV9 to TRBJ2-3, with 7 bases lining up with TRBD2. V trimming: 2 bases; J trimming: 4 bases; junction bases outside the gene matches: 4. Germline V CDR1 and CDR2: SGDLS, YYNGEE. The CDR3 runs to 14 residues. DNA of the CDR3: TGTGCCAGCAGCGTTCGGACTAGTTCAGATACGCAGTATTTT. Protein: CASSVRTSSDTQYF.

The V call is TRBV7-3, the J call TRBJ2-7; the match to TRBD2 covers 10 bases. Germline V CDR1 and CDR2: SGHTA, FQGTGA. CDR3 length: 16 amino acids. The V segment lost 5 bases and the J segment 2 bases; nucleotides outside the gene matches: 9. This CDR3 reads CASSPPGLAQAYEQYF. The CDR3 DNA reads TGTGCCAGCAGCCCCCCGGGACTAGCGCAAGCCTACGAGCAGTACTTC.

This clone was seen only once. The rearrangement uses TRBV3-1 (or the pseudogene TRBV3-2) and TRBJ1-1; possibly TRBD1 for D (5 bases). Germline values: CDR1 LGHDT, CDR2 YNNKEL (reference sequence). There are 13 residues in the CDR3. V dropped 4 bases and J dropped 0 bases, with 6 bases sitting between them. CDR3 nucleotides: TGTGCCAGCAGCCTACAGGTGAACACTGAAGCTTTCTTT. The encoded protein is CASSLQVNTEAFF.

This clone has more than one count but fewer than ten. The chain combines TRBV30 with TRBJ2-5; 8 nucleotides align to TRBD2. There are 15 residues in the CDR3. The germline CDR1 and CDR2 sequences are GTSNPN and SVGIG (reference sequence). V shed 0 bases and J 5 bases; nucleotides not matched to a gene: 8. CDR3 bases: TGTGCCTGGAGTGTCAAGCGGGGGCAGGGGGAGACCCAGTACTTC. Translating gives CAWSVKRGQGETQYF.

The CDR3: CASSPSRRGSYNEQFF. The CDR3 coding sequence is TGTGCCAGCAGCCCCTCGCGGAGGGGCTCCTACAATGAGCAGTTCTTC. The rearrangement links TRBV7-3 to TRBJ2-1, with D tentatively TRBD2 (6 bases). CDR3 length: 16 amino acids. Trimming cost V 5 bases and J 0 bases, with 14 bases left between them. Germline V gene sequence: CDR1 SGHTA, CDR2 FQGTGA. Using reference TRBV7-3 and TRBJ2-1 for the parts outside the CDR3, the full variable domain is GAGVSQTPSNKVTEKGKYVELRCDPISGHTALYWYRQSLGQGPEFLIYFQGTGAADDSGLPNDRFFAVRPEGSVSTLKIQRTERGDSAVYLCASSPSRRGSYNEQFFGPGTRLTVL.

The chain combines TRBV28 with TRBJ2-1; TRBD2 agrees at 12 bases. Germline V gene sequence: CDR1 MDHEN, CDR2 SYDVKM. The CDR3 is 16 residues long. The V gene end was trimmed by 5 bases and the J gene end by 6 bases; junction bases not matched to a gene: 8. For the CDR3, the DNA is TGTGCCAGCAGTCAAAGGACGACTAGCGGGAGCAATGAGCAGTTCTTC. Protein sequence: CASSQRTTSGSNEQFF.

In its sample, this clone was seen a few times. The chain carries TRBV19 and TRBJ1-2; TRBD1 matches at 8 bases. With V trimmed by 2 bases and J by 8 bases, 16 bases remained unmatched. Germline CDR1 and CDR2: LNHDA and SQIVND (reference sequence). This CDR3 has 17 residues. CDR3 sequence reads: CASSIPSGTGVGMGYTF. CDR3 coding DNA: TGTGCCAGTAGTATACCGTCCGGGACAGGCGTTGGTATGGGCTACACCTTC.